The entry that follows covers one T cell receptor beta chain sequence. V gave up 4 bases and J gave up 9 bases; unmatched junction bases: 7. Germline CDR1 reads SGHDT; CDR2 reads YYEEEE. There are 14 residues in the CDR3. The protocol was immunoSEQ multiplex PCR, while the TCRdb copy is restricted to in-frame clones and leaves out a portion. The repertoire holds 85,000 to 110,000 clones, 88% seen once, with about 3.2% in the top ten. This sample was taken from a study of blood T cell repertoires in COVID-19. The clonotype was recovered from a human donor in a cohort sampled during active COVID-19. The chain links TRBV5-6 to TRBJ1-6; 7 bases are a match to TRBD1. Material: peripheral blood. As DNA, the CDR3 is TGTGCCAGCAGCCTTCGACAGGGAACTTCACCCCTCCACTTT. This translates into CASSLRQGTSPLHF.